This T cell receptor beta chain is from a study of T cell clonality in common variable immunodeficiency. General study results and limits: TCRbeta clonality was increased in CVID versus healthy controls. Reportedly, TCR beta sequences from common variable immunodeficiency showed fewer deletions and N-nucleotide insertions.

Germline V gene data show CDR1 as DFQATT and CDR2 as SNEGSKA (reference sequence). V dropped 0 bases and J dropped 2; count of bases not matched to a gene: 11. The CDR3 consists of 17 residues. The repertoire was sequenced with immunoSEQ multiplex PCR; TCRdb's copy has only in-frame clones and lacks some. The data list approximately 52,000 clones, none observed once; 3% to 3.5% falls to the top ten. Most patients and controls had Caucasian heritage. Each donor provided about 5 to 8 ml of heparinized whole blood. This clone was seen repeatedly, ten times or more. Its antigen remains unidentified. With the read ending 3 residues before the CDR3 end, the germline J gene is used to fill in that end.

This clonotype was sampled from a person between 18 and 75 years old in good health. V gene TRBV20-1 combines with J gene TRBJ2-3; 7 bases fit TRBD1. The sample consisted of peripheral blood mononuclear cells. CDR3 sequence reads: CSARDVTGKGTTDTQYF. The sequenced part of the CDR3 DNA is TGCAGTGCTAGAGATGTGACAGGGAAGGGCACCACAGATACG.